This TCR beta chain was obtained from a study of T-cell reconstitution after alpha-beta-depleted transplantation in children. The study, taken as a whole, reports: One year after transplant, T-cell counts and diversity came mostly from newly produced T cells. There were some patients whose high TCRbeta diversity at day 60 came from surviving recipient T cells and thymic progenitors. Expanded graft clones numbering several hundred reportedly gave rise to alpha-beta T cells about two months after transplant.

This clonotype was detected a few times. Antigen: not known. Unique molecular identifiers were incorporated during preparation of the TCRbeta library. TCRdb recomputed calls from the PCR reads with MiXCR, one row per CDR3 protein. Of about 640,000 distinct CDR3 sequences listed, over 10% are singletons. V lost 4 bases to trimming and J lost 3 bases; unmatched junction nucleotides: 6. The germline V gene has CDR1 SGHAT and CDR2 FQNNGV. This CDR3 comprises 18 residues. The source of this sequence is a male patient under 18 who had a stem cell transplant for acute myeloid leukemia, so the T cells may come from the graft donor. The V and J genes are TRBV11-2 and TRBJ2-2, with 15 bases fitting TRBD2. The sequencing used PBMCs, mostly from graft donor cells, collected 360 days after TCRalphabeta/CD19-depleted stem cell transplant. The CDR3 bases are TGTGCCAGCAGCTCGCCGGGACTAGCGGGAGGCCACACCGGGGAGCTGTTTTTT. Its protein is CASSSPGLAGGHTGELFF. Filled out from reference TRBV11-2 and TRBJ2-2, the complete variable domain reads EAGVAQSPRYKIIEKRQSVAFWCNPISGHATLYWYQQILGQGPKLLIQFQNNGVVDDSQLPKDRFSAERLKGVDSTLKIQPAKLEDSAVYLCASSSPGLAGGHTGELFFGEGSRLTVL.